This T cell receptor (beta chain) was documented in a study of cytomegalovirus exposure and HLA in healthy donors. The CDR3 is 12 residues long. After removal of 0 bases from V and 7 bases from J, the junction contained 0 bases not matched to a gene. CDR1 is GTSNPN and CDR2 is SVGIG in the germline V gene (reference sequence). The study, taken as a whole, reports: Earlier results showed most TCR beta V segments being productive about 87% or about 30% of the time.

On this clone itself: Its antigen remains unknown. Different DNA sequences within this sample yield the same CDR3.

This PCR relied on a set of 60 Vbeta primers and 13 Jbeta primers. Produced via immunoSEQ multiplex PCR; TCRdb's table is partial and in-frame only. The data hold hundreds of thousands of clones, with approximately 88% observed a single time. The sequence was obtained from a boy aged 2 to 9 in good health and CMV-seronegative. Sequencing was done on a sample of PBMCs. The chain carries TRBV30 and TRBJ1-2; 9 bases align to TRBD1. The CDR3 bases are TGTGCCTGGAGTGTGACAGGGGGTGGCTACACCTTC. Its translation: CAWSVTGGGYTF.